One and the same sample provided the 8 T cell receptor beta chains below, sequenced in a study of CD8 T cells in ankylosing spondylitis. Study-wide findings and caveats: Several highly homologous variants made up a TCR beta motif, and this motif appeared characteristic of ankylosing spondylitis blood.

TCRdb analysed the 5' RACE reads with MiXCR anew, one entry per CDR3 protein. The sample lists hundreds of thousands of distinct CDR3 sequences, about a sixth occurring once. Their cognate antigens are unknown. Sequencing was performed on blood, either unsorted or a sorted T cell fraction (not recorded which). Receptors were obtained from a male donor with ankylosing spondylitis.

CDR3 sequence (DNA): TGCAGTGCTAGAGATCGCGGCATAATAGGCAATGAGCAGTTCTTC. It codes for CSARDRGIIGNEQFF. The chain couples TRBV20-1 to TRBJ2-1; D is ambiguous. V was clipped by 0 bases and J by 6 bases, with 15 bases between them. This CDR3 contains 15 residues. The V gene's germline CDR1 is DFQATT and CDR2 SNEGSKA (reference sequence).

The sample holds many counts of this clonotype. The chain couples TRBV7-2 to TRBJ2-3; tentative D call: TRBD2 (6 bases). V shed 1 base and J shed 1 base, with 12 bases lying between them. Germline loops: CDR1 SGHTA, CDR2 FQGNSA. The CDR3 is made up of 16 amino acids. CDR3 nucleotides: TGTGCCAGCAGCTTAGGTAGGCCTAGCGGCACAGATACGCAGTATTTT. It specifies CASSLGRPSGTDTQYF.

This clonotype was counted only a few times. The rearrangement links TRBV10-3 to TRBJ1-2, with D maybe TRBD1 (6 bases). CDR1 is ENHRY and CDR2 is SYGVKD in the germline V gene. The CDR3 has 12 amino acids. V shed 0 bases and J shed 8 bases, with 7 bases lying between them. CDR3 in amino acids: CAISESQGGYTF. In nucleotides, the CDR3 is TGTGCCATCAGTGAGTCGCAGGGGGGCTACACCTTC.

This clonotype came up a few times. V and J are TRBV5-6 and TRBJ2-7; D is uncertain. CDR3 length: 14 amino acids. Germline V lookup: CDR1 SGHDT, CDR2 YYEEEE. With 0 bases removed from V and 2 bases from J, the gap between germline ends came to 9 bases. CDR3 sequence (DNA): TGTGCCAGCAGCTTGGTCAGTACGCCCTACGAGCAGTACTTC. This gives the protein CASSLVSTPYEQYF.

This clonotype was picked up many times. V is TRBV12-3 or TRBV12-4 and J is TRBJ1-2; 8 nucleotides line up with TRBD1. The CDR3 sequence is 14 residues long. J lost 6 bases, V lost 6 bases, and 9 bases had no gene match. In DNA, the CDR3 is TGTGCCAGCAGCTCAGGGGGCAACAGGCATGGCTACACCTTC. It translates to CASSSGGNRHGYTF.

This clonotype was seen a handful of times. The chain employs TRBV12-3 or TRBV12-4 and TRBJ2-1; TRBD2 aligns across 10 bases. There are 17 residues in the CDR3. J gave up 12 bases and V 1 base, and 15 bases lay outside the gene matches. The CDR3 nucleotides are TGTGCCAGCAGTTTAGACAAAAGCGGGAGGGGGGCCTCGGGGCAGTTCTTC. This gives the protein CASSLDKSGRGASGQFF.

The chain uses TRBV5-5 and TRBJ2-1; TRBD2 aligns across 10 bases. V lost 0 bases to trimming and J lost 7 bases; unmatched junction nucleotides: 13. Looked up from germline, CDR1 is SGHKS and CDR2 is YYEKEE (reference sequence). CDR3 length equals 18 residues. CDR3 sequence reads: CASSLVSLAGVVRNEQFF. As DNA, the CDR3 is TGTGCCAGCAGCTTGGTATCCCTAGCGGGAGTAGTTCGTAATGAGCAGTTCTTC.

The chain combines TRBV12-3 or TRBV12-4 with TRBJ2-7, with D possibly matching TRBD1 (5 bases). The CDR3 runs to 15 residues. Trimming removed 7 bases from V and 5 bases from J, with 21 bases in between. CDR3 nucleotides: TGTGCCAGCACCCTTGGGGCTGGGGCTTTGGACGAGCAGTACTTC. As protein: CASTLGAGALDEQYF.